What follows describes a single T cell receptor (beta chain). Profiled with immunoSEQ multiplex PCR; TCRdb holds only in-frame clones, not every one. Found here are about 130,000 clones, about nine tenths of them singletons; the top ten hold about 4.1%. V lost 3 bases, J lost 4 bases, and 13 bases lay in between. From germline, CDR1 is SEHNR and CDR2 FQNEAQ (reference sequence). This CDR3 comprises 15 residues. The sample originates from a study of blood T cell repertoires in COVID-19. V is TRBV7-9 and J is TRBJ1-3; weak D call: TRBD1 (6 bases). Sequencing was done on a sample of PBMCs or T cells enriched from blood (not recorded which). The TCR was taken from a man between 45 and 60 years old who had recovered from COVID-19. The CDR3 nucleotides are TGTGCCAGCAGCTTCCGACAGGCCGGGGGAAACACCATATATTTT. Translating gives CASSFRQAGGNTIYF.